These 20 T cell receptor beta chains originate from one sample sequenced in a study of blood T cell repertoires in COVID-19. Here immunoSEQ multiplex PCR was the method, and the copy in TCRdb shows in-frame clones only, minus some. The table has some 130,000 clones, almost 70% seen once. Specimen: peripheral blood. These receptor sequences come from a woman in her sixties or seventies with acute or convalescent COVID-19.

The V gene is TRBV11-2, the J gene TRBJ2-3; 13 nucleotides align to TRBD2. V lost 5 bases, J lost 5 bases, and 7 bases stayed unmatched. This CDR3 comprises 16 residues. CDR1 is SGHAT, CDR2 FQNNGV, per germline. CDR3 loop: CASSHRLAGGGDTQYF. CDR3 in DNA: TGTGCCAGCAGCCACAGACTAGCGGGGGGCGGAGATACGCAGTATTTT.

This rearrangement joins TRBV30 to TRBJ2-1, with 8 bases identical to TRBD2. This CDR3 contains 11 residues. CDR1 GTSNPN and CDR2 SVGIG come from the germline V gene (reference sequence). The V segment lost 2 bases and the J segment 10 bases; nucleotides outside the gene matches: 1. CDR3 sequence (DNA): TGTGCCTGGAGTTTAGCGGGGGAGCAGTTCTTC. It codes for CAWSLAGEQFF.

The V gene is TRBV5-1, the J gene TRBJ1-6; TRBD1 is a possible D gene (6 bases). The CDR3 spans 15 residues. Germline lookup yields CDR1 SGHRS and CDR2 YFSETQ. V lost 2 bases and J 4 bases, leaving 10 bases between the germline ends. The CDR3 region has the DNA TGCGCCAGCAGCTTCGGACAGTCTTATAATTCACCCCTCCACTTT. As protein: CASSFGQSYNSPLHF.

The V gene is TRBV6-5, the J gene TRBJ1-6, with a tentative D call TRBD1 (6 bases). The CDR3 extends over 16 amino acids. CDR1 MNHEY and CDR2 SVGAGI come from the germline V gene. V was clipped by 1 base and J by 7 bases, with 14 bases between them. CDR3 sequence (DNA): TGTGCCAGCAGTTACTACGAGACGAGGGGGAATTCACCCCTCCACTTT. It translates to CASSYYETRGNSPLHF.

This rearrangement joins TRBV6-2 or TRBV6-3 to TRBJ1-5; D is possibly TRBD1 (5 bases). From germline, CDR1 is MNHEY and CDR2 SVGEGT. The CDR3 sequence is 14 residues long. V was clipped by 6 bases and J by 3 bases, with 12 bases between them. CDR3 residues: CASSPDGHNQPQHF. The CDR3 DNA sequence: TGTGCCAGCAGCCCTGACGGACACAATCAGCCCCAGCATTTT.

The rearrangement joins TRBV6-5 to TRBJ2-7; tentative D call: TRBD1 (5 bases). With 6 bases removed from V and 2 bases from J, the gap between germline ends came to 8 bases. Germline V gives CDR1 MNHEY, CDR2 SVGAGI. The CDR3 totals 12 residues. CDR3 DNA sequence: TGTGCCAGCAGCGACAGAGCCTACGAGCAGTACTTC. Protein sequence: CASSDRAYEQYF.

The chain is built from TRBV10-3 and TRBJ2-7; maybe TRBD1 (5 bases). The germline gives CDR1 ENHRY, CDR2 SYGVKD. Trimming removed 4 bases from V and 4 bases from J, with 11 bases in between. The CDR3 has 13 amino acids. The DNA of the CDR3 is TGTGCCATCAGTGTTCAGGGTGGTTACGAGCAGTACTTC. It codes for CAISVQGGYEQYF.

The chain links TRBV6-6 to TRBJ1-4; unclear D gene. This CDR3 contains 15 residues. CDR1 and CDR2 (germline): MNHNY, SVGAGI (reference sequence). The V gene lost 0 bases and the J gene lost 7 bases, with 12 bases spanning the gap. The CDR3, as DNA: TGTGCCAGCAGTTACTCAGCCGGGTTTATTGAAAAACTGTTTTTT. This translates into CASSYSAGFIEKLFF.

This clone was detected only once. The rearrangement joins TRBV27 to TRBJ2-7; TRBD1 is a possible D gene (6 bases). The CDR3 has 14 amino acids. Trimming removed 2 bases from V and 2 bases from J, with 10 bases in between. The germline V gene encodes CDR1 MNHEY and CDR2 SMNVEV (reference sequence). The CDR3 coding sequence is TGTGCCAGCAGTTTAAAATGGGGGCCCTACGAGCAGTACTTC. Translating it yields CASSLKWGPYEQYF.

This chain links TRBV5-4 with TRBJ1-2; possible D gene TRBD1, 6 bases. The ends were cut back, 2 bases at V and 0 bases at J, with 11 bases in the middle. Per the germline V gene, CDR1 is SGHNT and CDR2 is YYREEE (reference sequence). This CDR3 comprises 15 residues. This chain's CDR3 is CASSLIGQSNYGYTF. The CDR3 bases are TGTGCCAGCAGCTTAATCGGACAGTCTAACTATGGCTACACCTTC.

The V gene is TRBV24-1, the J gene TRBJ1-1, with 8 bases aligning to TRBD1. Germline trimming cut 4 bases from V and 4 bases from J; bases unmatched to any gene: 10. The CDR3 contains 16 residues. The germline gives CDR1 KGHDR, CDR2 SFDVKD. DNA of the CDR3: TGTGCCACCAGTGAACAGGGGGTCGTCTGTGGCACTGAAGCTTTCTTT. Its protein product is CATSEQGVVCGTEAFF.

In its sample, this clone was seen once. The CDR3 nucleotides read TGTGCCAGTAGTGACAGGGCGGGGAACACTGAAGCTTTCTTT. As protein: CASSDRAGNTEAFF. The chain recombines TRBV19 with TRBJ1-1, with 7 positions matching TRBD1. The CDR3 runs 14 residues. Germline V lookup: CDR1 LNHDA, CDR2 SQIVND (reference sequence). The V segment lost 5 bases and the J segment 1 base; nucleotides outside the gene matches: 4.

This clone showed up just a few times. The V call is TRBV11-2, the J call TRBJ1-1; D possibly corresponds to TRBD1 (5 bases). This CDR3 contains 13 residues. The V end was cut by 3 bases, the J end by 4 bases, with 9 bases between. Germline V CDR1 and CDR2: SGHAT, FQNNGV. The CDR3 protein is CASSFQGSTEAFF. In DNA, the CDR3 is TGTGCCAGCAGCTTTCAGGGCAGCACTGAAGCTTTCTTT. Full variable domain (outside the CDR3, taken from reference TRBV11-2 and TRBJ1-1): EAGVAQSPRYKIIEKRQSVAFWCNPISGHATLYWYQQILGQGPKLLIQFQNNGVVDDSQLPKDRFSAERLKGVDSTLKIQPAKLEDSAVYLCASSFQGSTEAFFGQGTRLTVV.

The chain combines TRBV4-1 with TRBJ1-2; TRBD1 matches 7 bases. This CDR3 has 16 amino acids. In germline, CDR1 is MGHRA, CDR2 YSYEKL. V was pared by 4 bases and J by 3 bases, with 11 bases of the junction left unmatched. As DNA, the CDR3 is TGCGCCAGCAGCCGATTCGAACAGGGGCGACACTATGGCTACACCTTC. Translated: CASSRFEQGRHYGYTF.

J is TRBJ1-2 and V is TRBV6-5; 8 bases are a match to TRBD1. V shed 5 bases and J 8 bases; nucleotides not matched to a gene: 13. Germline-derived CDR1 and CDR2 are MNHEY and SVGAGI. CDR3 size: 15 residues. CDR3: CASSNQAGGQGGYTF. Written as DNA, the CDR3 is TGTGCCAGCAGTAACCAGGCAGGTGGACAGGGCGGCTACACCTTC.

CDR3 residues: CASSEEIVTMNTEAFF. The CDR3, as DNA: TGTGCCAGCAGCGAAGAAATAGTAACCATGAACACTGAAGCTTTCTTT. This chain links TRBV6-2 or TRBV6-3 with TRBJ1-1; D unclear. The V gene's germline CDR1 is MNHEY and CDR2 SVGEGT. Trimming took off 6 bases at V and 0 bases at J, with 17 bases between the two ends. The CDR3 sequence is 16 residues long.

This clone was detected only a few times. The rearrangement uses TRBV28 and TRBJ1-1; the D is unclear. Germline CDR1 reads MDHEN; CDR2 reads SYDVKM. The CDR3 is made up of 11 amino acids. Trimming took 5 bases from V and 11 from J, leaving 12 bases between them. The chain's CDR3 is CASSRTTEAFF. As DNA, the CDR3 is TGTGCCAGCAGTCGCACCACGGAGGCTTTCTTT.

The J gene is TRBJ2-6, the V gene TRBV7-9; D gene uncertain. The CDR3 totals 16 residues. Deletions cut 5 bases from V and 0 bases from J, with 11 bases between. CDR1 and CDR2 from the germline V gene are SEHNR and FQNEAQ (reference sequence). DNA for the CDR3: TGTGCCAGCAGCCCCGGGTTCGGCTCTGGGGCCAACGTCCTGACTTTC. Protein sequence: CASSPGFGSGANVLTF.

The chain is built from TRBV18 and TRBJ1-5; D not resolved. In germline, CDR1 is KGHSH, CDR2 LQKENI. V shed 3 bases and J shed 0 bases, with 9 bases lying between them. The CDR3 extends over 15 amino acids. The CDR3 region has the DNA TGTGCCAGCTCACCCGAGGTTTATAGCAATCAGCCCCAGCATTTT. Its protein product is CASSPEVYSNQPQHF.

A few counts support this clone. The rearrangement links TRBV25-1 to TRBJ2-2; no clear D gene. There are 11 residues in the CDR3. Trimming took off 8 bases at V and 2 bases at J, with 3 bases between the two ends. Looked up from germline, CDR1 is MGHDK and CDR2 is SYGVNS. CDR3 DNA sequence: TGTGCCAGCCATAACACCGGGGAGCTGTTTTTT. It specifies CASHNTGELFF.